This TCR beta chain emerged from a study of cytomegalovirus exposure and HLA in healthy donors. Background on the study: Findings of an earlier analysis included around 120 million unique TCR beta sequences from 200 million or so T cells. The study's early data release held roughly 90 million unique TCRs from HLA-typed donors.

The PCR contained 60 Vbeta and 13 Jbeta primers. The data were produced by immunoSEQ multiplex PCR, yet TCRdb's version contains in-frame clones alone and is incomplete. The sample holds around 160,000 clones, 70% seen once. The CDR3 is 14 amino acids. Trimming took off 6 bases at V and 3 bases at J, with 14 bases between the two ends. Germline CDR1 and CDR2: MDHEN and SYDVKM. Sequenced: PBMCs. The rearrangement uses TRBV28 and TRBJ1-2; D possibly corresponds to TRBD1 (5 bases). The clonotype was recovered from a man younger than 30 in good health and CMV-seropositive. DNA of the CDR3: TGTGCCAGCAGCAACCCCGGGGGAGACTATGGCTACACCTTC. Translation gives CASSNPGGDYGYTF.